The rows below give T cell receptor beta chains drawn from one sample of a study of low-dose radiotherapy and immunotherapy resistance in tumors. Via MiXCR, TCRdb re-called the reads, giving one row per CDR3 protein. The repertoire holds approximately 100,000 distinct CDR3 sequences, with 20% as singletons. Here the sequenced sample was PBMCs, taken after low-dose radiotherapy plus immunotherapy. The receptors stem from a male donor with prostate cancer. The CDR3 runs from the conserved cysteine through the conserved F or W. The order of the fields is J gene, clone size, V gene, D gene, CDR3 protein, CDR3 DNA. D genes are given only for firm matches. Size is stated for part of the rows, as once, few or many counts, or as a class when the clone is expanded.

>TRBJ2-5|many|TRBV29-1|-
CSVGLATETQYF
TGCAGCGTTGGGCTAGCTACAGAGACCCAGTACTTC
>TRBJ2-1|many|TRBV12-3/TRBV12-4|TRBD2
CASSSTSGGARNEQFF
TGTGCCAGCAGCTCCACTAGCGGGGGGGCCCGAAATGAGCAGTTCTTC
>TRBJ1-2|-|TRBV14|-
CASSQGQAHGYTF
TGTGCCAGCAGCCAAGGACAGGCCCATGGCTACACCTTC
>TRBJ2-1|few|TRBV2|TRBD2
CASSRLAGGRSLEQFF
TGTGCCAGCAGTCGACTAGCGGGGGGCCGTTCTCTTGAGCAGTTCTTC
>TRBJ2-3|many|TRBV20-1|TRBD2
CSASRAGGRTDTQYF
TGCAGTGCTAGTCGGGCGGGGGGCCGCACAGATACGCAGTATTTT
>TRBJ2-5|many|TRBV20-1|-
CSARREQETQYF
TGCAGTGCTCGCCGGGAACAAGAGACCCAGTACTTC
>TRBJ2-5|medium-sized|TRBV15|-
CATSSGRESETQYF
TGTGCCACCAGCAGTGGCAGGGAAAGCGAGACCCAGTACTTC
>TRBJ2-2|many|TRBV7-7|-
CASSPWTENTGELFF
TGTGCTAGCAGCCCCTGGACAGAGAACACCGGGGAGCTGTTTTTT
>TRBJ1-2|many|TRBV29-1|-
CSVESGANYGYTF
TGCAGCGTTGAATCGGGGGCGAACTATGGCTACACCTTC
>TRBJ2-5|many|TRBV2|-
CASSPSETQYF
TGTGCCAGCTCACCCTCGGAGACCCAGTACTTC
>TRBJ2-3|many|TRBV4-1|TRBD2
CASSQPAGTQYF
TGCGCCAGCAGCCAACCAGCGGGGACGCAGTATTTT
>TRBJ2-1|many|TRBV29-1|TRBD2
CSAAGTSLQQFF
TGCAGCGCCGCGGGGACTAGTCTACAGCAGTTCTTC
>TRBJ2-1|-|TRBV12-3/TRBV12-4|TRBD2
CASSRTSGNEQFF
TGTGCCAGCAGCCGGACTAGCGGGAATGAGCAGTTCTTC
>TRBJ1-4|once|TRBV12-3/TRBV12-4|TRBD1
CASSSGQGAGFVEKLFF
TGTGCCAGCAGTTCGGGACAGGGGGCCGGTTTTGTTGAAAAACTGTTTTTT
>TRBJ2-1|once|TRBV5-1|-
CASSVGWGPNEQFF
TGCGCCAGCAGCGTGGGTTGGGGCCCAAATGAGCAGTTCTTC
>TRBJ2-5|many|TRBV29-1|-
CSAEGADQETQYF
TGCAGCGCCGAGGGAGCCGACCAAGAGACCCAGTACTTC
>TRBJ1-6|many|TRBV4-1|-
CASSPHTGGSPLHF
TGCGCCAGCAGCCCCCACACCGGGGGTTCACCCCTCCACTTT
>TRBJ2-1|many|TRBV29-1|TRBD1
CSAGQDYNEQFF
TGCAGCGCAGGACAGGATTACAATGAGCAGTTCTTC
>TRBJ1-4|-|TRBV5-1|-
CASSRGSNEKLFF
TGCGCCAGCAGTCGGGGGTCGAATGAAAAACTGTTTTTT
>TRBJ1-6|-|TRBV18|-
CASSTGDSYNSPLHF
TGTGCCAGCTCAACCGGGGACTCCTATAATTCACCCCTCCACTTT
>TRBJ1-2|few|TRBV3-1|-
CASSQRREGGYTF
TGTGCCAGCAGCCAACGACGCGAGGGTGGCTACACCTTC
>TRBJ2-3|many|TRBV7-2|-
CASSFRAPGGTDTQYF
TGTGCCAGCAGCTTCCGGGCGCCGGGAGGCACAGATACGCAGTATTTT